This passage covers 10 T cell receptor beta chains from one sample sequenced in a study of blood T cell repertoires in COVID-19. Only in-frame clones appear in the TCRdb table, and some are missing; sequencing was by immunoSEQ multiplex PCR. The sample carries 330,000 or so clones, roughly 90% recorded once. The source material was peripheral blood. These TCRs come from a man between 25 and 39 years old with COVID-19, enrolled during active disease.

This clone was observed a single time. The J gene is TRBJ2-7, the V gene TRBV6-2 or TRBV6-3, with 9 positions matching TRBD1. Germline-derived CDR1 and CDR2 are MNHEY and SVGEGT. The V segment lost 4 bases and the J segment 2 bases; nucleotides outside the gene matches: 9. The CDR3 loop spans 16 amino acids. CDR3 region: CASSSQRTGVPYEQYF. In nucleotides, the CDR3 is TGTGCCAGCAGTTCCCAAAGGACAGGGGTACCCTACGAGCAGTACTTC.

CDR3 DNA: TGTGCCAGCAGCGTATACGGATGGGACTCCGATAGCAATCAGCCCCAGCATTTT. This translates into CASSVYGWDSDSNQPQHF. This chain joins TRBV9 and TRBJ1-5; D might be TRBD1 (5 bases). Germline V gives CDR1 SGDLS, CDR2 YYNGEE. Trimming removed 1 base from V and 0 bases from J, with 17 bases in between. The CDR3 runs 18 residues.

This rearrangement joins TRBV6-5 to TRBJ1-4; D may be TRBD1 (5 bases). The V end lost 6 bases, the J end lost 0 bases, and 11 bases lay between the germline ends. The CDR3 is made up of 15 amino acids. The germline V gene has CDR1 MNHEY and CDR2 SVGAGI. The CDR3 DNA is TGTGCCAGCAGCCGCAGGGTGGCAACTAATGAAAAACTGTTTTTT. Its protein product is CASSRRVATNEKLFF.

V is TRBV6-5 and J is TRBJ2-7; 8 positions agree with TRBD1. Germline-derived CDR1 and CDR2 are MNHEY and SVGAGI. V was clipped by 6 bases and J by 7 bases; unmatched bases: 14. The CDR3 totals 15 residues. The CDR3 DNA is TGTGCCAGCAGCTACCCGGGACAGGCTATTTGGGAGCAGTACTTC. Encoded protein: CASSYPGQAIWEQYF.

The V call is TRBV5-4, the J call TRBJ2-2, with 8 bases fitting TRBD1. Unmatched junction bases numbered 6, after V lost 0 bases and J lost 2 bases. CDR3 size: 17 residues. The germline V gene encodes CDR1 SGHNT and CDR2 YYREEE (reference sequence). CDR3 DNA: TGTGCCAGCAGCTTGGCATCCGGGACAGGCAACACCGGGGAGCTGTTTTTT. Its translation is CASSLASGTGNTGELFF.

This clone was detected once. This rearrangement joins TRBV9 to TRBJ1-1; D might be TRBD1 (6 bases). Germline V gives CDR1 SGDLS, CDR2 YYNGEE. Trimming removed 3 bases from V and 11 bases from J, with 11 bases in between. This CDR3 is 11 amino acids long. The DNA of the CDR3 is TGTGCCAGCAGCGGAACAGGGTGGGCTTTCTTT. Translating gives CASSGTGWAFF.

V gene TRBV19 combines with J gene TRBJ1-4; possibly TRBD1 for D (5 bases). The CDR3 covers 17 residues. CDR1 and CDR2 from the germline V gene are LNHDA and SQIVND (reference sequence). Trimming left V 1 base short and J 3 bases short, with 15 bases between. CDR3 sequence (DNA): TGTGCCAGTAGTATAGCTGTGGGGCGCTTCCCTAATGAAAAACTGTTTTTT. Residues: CASSIAVGRFPNEKLFF.

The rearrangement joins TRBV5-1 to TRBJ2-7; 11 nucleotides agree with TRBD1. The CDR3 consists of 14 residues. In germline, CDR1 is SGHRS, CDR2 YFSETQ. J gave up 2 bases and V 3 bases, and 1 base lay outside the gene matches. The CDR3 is CASSWTGGPYEQYF. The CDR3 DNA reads TGCGCCAGCAGCTGGACAGGGGGCCCCTACGAGCAGTACTTC.

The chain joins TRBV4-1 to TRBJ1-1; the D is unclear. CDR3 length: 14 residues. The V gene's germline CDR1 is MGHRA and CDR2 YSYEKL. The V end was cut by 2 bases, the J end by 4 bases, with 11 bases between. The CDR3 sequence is CASSQLSSGTEAFF. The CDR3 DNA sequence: TGCGCCAGCAGCCAATTATCGTCGGGCACTGAAGCTTTCTTT.

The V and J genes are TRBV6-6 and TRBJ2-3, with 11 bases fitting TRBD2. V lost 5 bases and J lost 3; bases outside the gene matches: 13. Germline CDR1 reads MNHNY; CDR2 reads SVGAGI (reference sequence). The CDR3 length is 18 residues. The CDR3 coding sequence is TGTGCCAGCAGTCCACAACCTAGCGGGGGGTGGAATACAGATACGCAGTATTTT. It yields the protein CASSPQPSGGWNTDTQYF.